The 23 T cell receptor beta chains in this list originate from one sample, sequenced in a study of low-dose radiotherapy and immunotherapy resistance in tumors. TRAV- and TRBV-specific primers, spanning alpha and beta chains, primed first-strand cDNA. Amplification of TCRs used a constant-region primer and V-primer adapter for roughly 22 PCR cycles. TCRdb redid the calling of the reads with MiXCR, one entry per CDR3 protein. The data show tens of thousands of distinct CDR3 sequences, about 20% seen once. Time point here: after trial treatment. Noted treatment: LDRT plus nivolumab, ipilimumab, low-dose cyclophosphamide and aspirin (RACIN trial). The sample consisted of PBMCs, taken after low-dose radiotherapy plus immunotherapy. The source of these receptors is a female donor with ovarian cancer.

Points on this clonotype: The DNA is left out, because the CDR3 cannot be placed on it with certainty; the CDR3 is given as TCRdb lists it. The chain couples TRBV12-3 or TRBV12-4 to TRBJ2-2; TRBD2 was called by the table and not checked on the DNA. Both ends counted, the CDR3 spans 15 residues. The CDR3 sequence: CASQLAGVPGELFFF.

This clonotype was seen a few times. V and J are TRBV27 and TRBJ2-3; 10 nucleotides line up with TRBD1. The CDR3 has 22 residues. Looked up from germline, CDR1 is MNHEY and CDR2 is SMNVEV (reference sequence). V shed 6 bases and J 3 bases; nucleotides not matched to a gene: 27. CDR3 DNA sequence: TGTGCCAGCAGAAGACCACGGGAACCGGGACAGGGGTCTTTAAGGAGAACAGATACGCAGTATTTT. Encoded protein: CASRRPREPGQGSLRRTDTQYF.

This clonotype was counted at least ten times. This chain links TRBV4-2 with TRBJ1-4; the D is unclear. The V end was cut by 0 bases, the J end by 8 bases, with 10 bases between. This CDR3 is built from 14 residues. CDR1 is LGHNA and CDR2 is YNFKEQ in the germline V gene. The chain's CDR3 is CASSQDFEWEKLFF. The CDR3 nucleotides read TGTGCCAGCAGCCAAGATTTCGAATGGGAAAAACTGTTTTTT.

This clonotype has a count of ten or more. The CDR3: CASWGQLNTEAFF. CDR3 DNA: TGTGCCAGCTGGGGGCAGCTGAACACTGAAGCTTTCTTT. This sequence joins TRBV27 and TRBJ1-1; D possibly corresponds to TRBD1 (6 bases). The CDR3 spans 13 residues. Germline assignment: CDR1 MNHEY and CDR2 SMNVEV (reference sequence). V lost 8 bases to trimming and J lost 0 bases, with 10 bases between them.

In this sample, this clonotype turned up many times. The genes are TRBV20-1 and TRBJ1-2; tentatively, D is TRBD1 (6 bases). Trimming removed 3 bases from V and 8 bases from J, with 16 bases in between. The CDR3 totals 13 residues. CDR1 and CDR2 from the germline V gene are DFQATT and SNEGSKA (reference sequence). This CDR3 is CSARDSAIGGYTF. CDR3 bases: TGCAGTGCTAGGGACAGTGCCATTGGAGGCTACACCTTC.

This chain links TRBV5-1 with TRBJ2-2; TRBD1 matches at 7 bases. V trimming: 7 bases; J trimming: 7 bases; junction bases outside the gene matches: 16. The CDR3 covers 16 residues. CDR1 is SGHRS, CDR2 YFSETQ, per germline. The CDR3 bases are TGCGCCAGCCACCCAAGTGGGACAGCGGAGAACGGGGAGCTGTTTTTT. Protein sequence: CASHPSGTAENGELFF.

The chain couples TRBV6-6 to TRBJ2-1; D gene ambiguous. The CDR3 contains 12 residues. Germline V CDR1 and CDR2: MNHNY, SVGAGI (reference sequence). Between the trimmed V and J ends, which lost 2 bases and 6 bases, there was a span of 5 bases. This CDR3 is CASSYIGNEQFF. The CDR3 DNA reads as TGTGCCAGCAGTTACATAGGCAATGAGCAGTTCTTC.

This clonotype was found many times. The CDR3 region has the DNA TGTGCCAGCAGCCCCAGTAGGGGGGGGGATAACACCGGGGAGCTGTTTTTT. Translating it yields CASSPSRGGDNTGELFF. The genes are TRBV7-2 and TRBJ2-2; possibly TRBD2 for D (7 bases). Germline V CDR1 and CDR2: SGHTA, FQGNSA. This CDR3 is built from 17 residues. Deletions cut 5 bases from V and 2 bases from J, with 18 bases between.

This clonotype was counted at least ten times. CDR3 in DNA: TGTGCCAGCAGTTTATGGGCTAGCGGGATGGTGGCCTACGAGCAGTACTTC. It is translated as CASSLWASGMVAYEQYF. This chain uses TRBV28 with TRBJ2-7; 9 nucleotides line up with TRBD2. The CDR3 is made up of 17 amino acids. CDR1 and CDR2 from the germline V gene are MDHEN and SYDVKM. Trimming cost V 0 bases and J 2 bases; bases outside gene matches: 8.

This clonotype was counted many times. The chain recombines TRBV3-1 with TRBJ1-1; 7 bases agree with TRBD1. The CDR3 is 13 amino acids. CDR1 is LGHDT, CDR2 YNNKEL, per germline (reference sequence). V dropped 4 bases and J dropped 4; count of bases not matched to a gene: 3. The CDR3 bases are TGTGCCAGCAGCCCATGGACAGGCACTGAAGCTTTCTTT. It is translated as CASSPWTGTEAFF.

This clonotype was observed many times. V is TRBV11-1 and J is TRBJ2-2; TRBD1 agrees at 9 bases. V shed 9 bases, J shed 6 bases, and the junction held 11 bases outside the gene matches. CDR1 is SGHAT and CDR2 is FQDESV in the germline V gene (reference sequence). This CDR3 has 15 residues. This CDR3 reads CASPQGAGESGELFF. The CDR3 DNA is TGTGCCAGTCCACAGGGGGCTGGGGAGTCCGGGGAGCTGTTTTTT.

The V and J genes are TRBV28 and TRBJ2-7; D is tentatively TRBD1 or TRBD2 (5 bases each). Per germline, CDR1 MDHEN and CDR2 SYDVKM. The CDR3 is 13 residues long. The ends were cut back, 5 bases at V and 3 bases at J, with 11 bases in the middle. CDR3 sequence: CASSLGRFYEQYF. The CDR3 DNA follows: TGTGCCAGCAGTCTGGGACGGTTCTACGAGCAGTACTTC.

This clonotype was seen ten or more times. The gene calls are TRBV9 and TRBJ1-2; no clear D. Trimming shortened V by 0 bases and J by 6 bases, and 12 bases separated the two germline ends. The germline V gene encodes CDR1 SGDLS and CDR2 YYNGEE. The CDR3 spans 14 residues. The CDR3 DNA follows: TGTGCCAGCAGCGTAGAGGGCGACCGGCATGGCTACACCTTC. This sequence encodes CASSVEGDRHGYTF.

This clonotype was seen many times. The CDR3: CASTRGRVLHEQYF. DNA for the CDR3: TGTGCCAGCACGAGAGGGAGGGTGCTCCACGAGCAGTACTTC. This chain connects TRBV2 to TRBJ2-7, with 7 bases aligning to TRBD2. The CDR3 loop spans 14 amino acids. With V trimmed by 7 bases and J by 5 bases, 11 bases remained unmatched. The germline V gene encodes CDR1 SNHLY and CDR2 FYNNEI.

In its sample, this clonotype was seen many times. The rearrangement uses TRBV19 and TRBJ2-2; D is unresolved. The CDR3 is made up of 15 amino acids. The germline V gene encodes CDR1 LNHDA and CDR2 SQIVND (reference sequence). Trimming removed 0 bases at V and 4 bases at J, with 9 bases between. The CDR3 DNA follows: TGTGCCAGTAGTATAGACCCCCGTCCCACCGGGGAGCTGTTTTTT. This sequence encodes CASSIDPRPTGELFF.

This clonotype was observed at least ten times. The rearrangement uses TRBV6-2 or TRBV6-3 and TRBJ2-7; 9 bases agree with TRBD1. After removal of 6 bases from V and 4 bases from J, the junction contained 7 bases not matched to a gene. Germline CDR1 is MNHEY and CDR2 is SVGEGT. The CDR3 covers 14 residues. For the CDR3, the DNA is TGTGCCAGCAGCGGAACAGGGGGCGCTTACGAGCAGTACTTC. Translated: CASSGTGGAYEQYF.

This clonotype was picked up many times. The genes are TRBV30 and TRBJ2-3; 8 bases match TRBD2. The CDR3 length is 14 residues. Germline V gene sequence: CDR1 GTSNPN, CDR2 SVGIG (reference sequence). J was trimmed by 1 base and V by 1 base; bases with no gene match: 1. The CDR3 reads CAWSGAGGTDTQYF. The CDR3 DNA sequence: TGTGCCTGGAGTGGAGCGGGGGGCACAGATACGCAGTATTTT.

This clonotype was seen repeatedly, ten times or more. The CDR3, as DNA: TGTGCCAGCAGAGCGGACTTGCCGAGCGAGCAGTACTTC. The encoded protein is CASRADLPSEQYF. The rearrangement uses TRBV7-9 and TRBJ2-7; perhaps TRBD2 as D (5 bases). The V end lost 6 bases, the J end lost 6 bases, and 15 bases lay between the germline ends. The germline CDR1 and CDR2 sequences are SEHNR and FQNEAQ (reference sequence). This CDR3 contains 13 residues. Supplemented by reference TRBV7-9 and TRBJ2-7, the full variable domain reads DTGVSQNPRHKITKRGQNVTFRCDPISEHNRLYWYRQTLGQGPEFLTYFQNEAQLEKSRLLSDRFSAERPKGSFSTLEIQRTEQGDSAMYLCASRADLPSEQYFGPGTRLTVT.

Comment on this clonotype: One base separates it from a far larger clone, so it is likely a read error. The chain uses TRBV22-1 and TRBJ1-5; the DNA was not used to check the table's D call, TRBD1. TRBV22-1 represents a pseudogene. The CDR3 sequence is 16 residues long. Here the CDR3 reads CASNPWGARSNQPQHF. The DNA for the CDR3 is TGTGCCAGCAATCCCTGGGGGGCCAGGAGCAATCAGCCCCAGCATTTT.

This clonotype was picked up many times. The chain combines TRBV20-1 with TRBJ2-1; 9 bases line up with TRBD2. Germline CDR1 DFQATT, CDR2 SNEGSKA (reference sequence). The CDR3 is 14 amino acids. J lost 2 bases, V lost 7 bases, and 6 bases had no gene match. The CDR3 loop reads CSGRERGAYNEQFF. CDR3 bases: TGCAGTGGAAGAGAGCGGGGGGCCTACAATGAGCAGTTCTTC.

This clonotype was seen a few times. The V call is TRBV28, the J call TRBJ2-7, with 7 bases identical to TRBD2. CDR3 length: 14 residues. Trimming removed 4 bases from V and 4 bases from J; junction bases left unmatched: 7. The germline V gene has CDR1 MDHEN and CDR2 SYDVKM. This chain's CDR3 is CASSSSGTEYEQYF. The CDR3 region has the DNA TGTGCCAGCAGTTCGAGCGGGACCGAGTACGAGCAGTACTTC. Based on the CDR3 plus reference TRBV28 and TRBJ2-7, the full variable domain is DVKVTQSSRYLVKRTGEKVFLECVQDMDHENMFWYRQDPGLGLRLIYFSYDVKMKEKGDIPEGYSVSREKKERFSLILESASTNQTSMYLCASSSSGTEYEQYFGPGTRLTVT.

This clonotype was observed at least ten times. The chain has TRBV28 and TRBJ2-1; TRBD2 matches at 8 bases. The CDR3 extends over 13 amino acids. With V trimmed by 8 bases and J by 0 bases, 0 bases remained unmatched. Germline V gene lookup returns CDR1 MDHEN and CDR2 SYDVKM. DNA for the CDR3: TGTGCCAGCCGGGAGGGCTCCTACAATGAGCAGTTCTTC. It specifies CASREGSYNEQFF.

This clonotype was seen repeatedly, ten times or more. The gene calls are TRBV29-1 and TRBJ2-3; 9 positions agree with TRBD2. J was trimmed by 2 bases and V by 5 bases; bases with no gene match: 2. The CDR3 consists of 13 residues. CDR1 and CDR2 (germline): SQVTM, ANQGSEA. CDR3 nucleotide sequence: TGCAGCGTTCTAGCGGGGAACACAGATACGCAGTATTTT. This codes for CSVLAGNTDTQYF.